Following are 30 T cell receptor beta chains from one sample sequenced in a study of technical replicates of blood from a few donors. Profiling relied on immunoSEQ multiplex PCR, and the TCRdb table lists in-frame clones only, not all of them. The table lists approximately 97,000 clones, 96% of them singletons. The sample comprised T cells isolated from PBMCs. All receptors come from a human donor in good health.

This chain's CDR3 is CASGLGLAQYF. DNA for the CDR3: TGTGCCAGCGGCCTAGGGCTGGCCCAGTACTTC. The genes are TRBV11-3 and TRBJ2-5; D remains unclear. Trimming pared 8 bases from V and 9 bases from J, leaving 13 bases between. The CDR3 runs 11 residues. Germline V lookup: CDR1 SGHNT, CDR2 YENEEA.

Worth noting for this clone: Other DNA sequences in this sample translate to the same CDR3. This chain connects TRBV4-3 to TRBJ1-1; D is ambiguous. The CDR3 length is 12 residues. Germline V gene sequence: CDR1 LGHNA, CDR2 YSLEER. The V end lost 0 bases, the J end lost 5 bases, and 4 bases lay between the germline ends. This CDR3 is CASSQDSTEAFF. CDR3 DNA sequence: TGCGCCAGCAGCCAAGATTCGACTGAAGCTTTCTTT.

This sequence joins TRBV10-3 and TRBJ2-1, with 7 bases matching TRBD2. CDR1 and CDR2 (germline): ENHRY, SYGVKD. The V segment lost 3 bases and the J segment 3 bases; nucleotides outside the gene matches: 5. This CDR3 contains 15 residues. CDR3 region: CAISDGLAVYNEQFF. As DNA, the CDR3 is TGTGCCATCAGTGATGGGCTAGCGGTCTACAATGAGCAGTTCTTC.

The J gene is TRBJ1-5, the V gene TRBV5-8; 7 bases match TRBD1. This CDR3 comprises 16 residues. The V gene's germline CDR1 is SGHTS and CDR2 YDEGEE. J lost 5 bases, V lost 3 bases, and 11 bases had no gene match. The CDR3 DNA reads TGTGCCAGCAGCTGGACAACAGGGGATATTGATCAGCCCCAGCATTTT. It codes for CASSWTTGDIDQPQHF.

This clone was picked up one time. The chain joins TRBV10-3 to TRBJ2-1, with 11 bases matching TRBD1. V trimming: 0 bases; J trimming: 10 bases; junction bases outside the gene matches: 8. This CDR3 spans 16 amino acids. In germline, CDR1 is ENHRY, CDR2 SYGVKD. The CDR3 DNA follows: TGTGCCATCAGTGAGTCGGGACAGGGGGAATCCAAGGAGCAGTTCTTC. Encoded protein: CAISESGQGESKEQFF.

This clone was seen just once. The chain uses TRBV6-1 and TRBJ1-4; possibly TRBD1 for D (5 bases). Germline lookup yields CDR1 MNHNS and CDR2 SASEGT. This CDR3 has 11 residues. Deletions cut 1 base from V and 13 bases from J, with 7 bases between. CDR3 bases: TGTGCCAGCAGTGAAGGGGGGGGACTGTTTTTT. Residues: CASSEGGGLFF.

The chain employs TRBV21-1 and TRBJ2-1; TRBD1 is the table's D call, not checked against the DNA. TRBV21-1 is reported as a pseudogene. The CDR3 extends over 13 amino acids. Here the CDR3 DNA reads TGTGCCAGGAAAATTGGGACAGACAATGAGCAGTTCTTC. This encodes CARKIGTDNEQFF.

The chain combines TRBV7-9 with TRBJ2-5; the D gene is possibly TRBD1 (5 bases). This CDR3 is 12 amino acids long. Germline-derived CDR1 and CDR2 are SEHNR and FQNEAQ (reference sequence). V lost 1 base to trimming and J lost 13 bases, with 13 bases between them. Here the CDR3 DNA reads TGTGCCAGCAGCTTAGATTTGGGGCCCGGGTACTTC. Protein product: CASSLDLGPGYF.

The V and J genes are TRBV27 and TRBJ2-1; the match to TRBD2 covers 10 bases. Per the germline V gene, CDR1 is MNHEY and CDR2 is SMNVEV (reference sequence). V lost 3 bases and J lost 8; bases outside the gene matches: 10. The CDR3 totals 16 residues. The CDR3 sequence: CASSLGSGRYPYEQFF. CDR3 DNA sequence: TGTGCCAGCAGTTTGGGTAGCGGGAGGTACCCATATGAGCAGTTCTTC.

The gene calls are TRBV13 and TRBJ2-7; TRBD2 is a possible D gene (6 bases). The CDR3 is made up of 13 amino acids. V lost 8 bases and J 3 bases, leaving 14 bases between the germline ends. CDR1 and CDR2 (germline): PRHDT, FYEKMQ (reference sequence). The CDR3 protein is CASRDSNFYEQYF. CDR3 DNA: TGTGCCAGCCGGGACTCTAACTTCTACGAGCAGTACTTC.

This chain connects TRBV2 to TRBJ2-3, with D perhaps matching TRBD1 (6 bases). The germline V gene has CDR1 SNHLY and CDR2 FYNNEI. The CDR3 spans 13 residues. The V and J ends lost 6 bases and 6 bases respectively, with 13 bases between them. CDR3 region: CASRDSLRDTQYF. In nucleotides, the CDR3 is TGTGCCAGCAGGGACAGTCTTAGGGATACGCAGTATTTT.

This clone was recorded once. This rearrangement joins TRBV7-3 to TRBJ2-1; D is possibly TRBD1 (5 bases). Trimming removed 5 bases at V and 0 bases at J, with 14 bases between. CDR3 size: 16 residues. Germline V CDR1 and CDR2: SGHTA, FQGTGA. The CDR3 protein is CASSPHDRFSYNEQFF. The CDR3 coding sequence is TGTGCCAGCAGCCCCCACGACAGATTCTCCTACAATGAGCAGTTCTTC.

The genes are TRBV19 and TRBJ1-5; D perhaps matches TRBD1 (5 bases). Trimming shortened V by 3 bases and J by 0 bases, and 12 bases separated the two germline ends. CDR3 size: 16 residues. Germline CDR1 LNHDA, CDR2 SQIVND (reference sequence). CDR3 sequence (DNA): TGTGCCAGTAGTATGCAGGGTTACTATAGCAATCAGCCCCAGCATTTT. Translated, it gives CASSMQGYYSNQPQHF.

The chain combines TRBV6-1 with TRBJ2-1; tentatively, D is TRBD1 (7 bases). The CDR3 runs 16 residues. Germline CDR1 MNHNS, CDR2 SASEGT. V was shortened by 3 bases and J by 0 bases, with 12 bases between the two germline ends. The CDR3: CASSEAGGSSYNEQFF. CDR3 DNA sequence: TGTGCCAGCAGTGAGGCAGGGGGGAGCTCCTACAATGAGCAGTTCTTC.

The chain has TRBV2 and TRBJ2-2; 12 bases map to TRBD2. V shed 6 bases, J shed 5 bases, and the junction held 4 bases outside the gene matches. This CDR3 is 15 amino acids long. Looked up from germline, CDR1 is SNHLY and CDR2 is FYNNEI. DNA for the CDR3: TGTGCCAGCAGCCGACTAGCGGGAGAAACCGGGGAGCTGTTTTTT. Translated, it gives CASSRLAGETGELFF.

This clone was seen only once. The chain links TRBV5-6 to TRBJ2-1, with TRBD2 matching over 7 bases. The V gene's germline CDR1 is SGHDT and CDR2 YYEEEE. This CDR3 has 16 amino acids. J lost 4 bases, V lost 2 bases, and 9 bases had no gene match. DNA of the CDR3: TGTGCCAGCAGCTTTCGTGGGAGGGGTGAGTACAATGAGCAGTTCTTC. Protein sequence: CASSFRGRGEYNEQFF. The full variable domain, its missing parts supplied by reference TRBV5-6 and TRBJ2-1, is DAGVTQSPTHLIKTRGQQVTLRCSPKSGHDTVSWYQQALGQGPQFIFQYYEEEERQRGNFPDRFSGHQFPNYSSELNVNALLLGDSALYLCASSFRGRGEYNEQFFGPGTRLTVL.

The J gene is TRBJ2-7, the V gene TRBV12-2; the table's D call of TRBD2 was not tested on the DNA. TRBV12-2 is tagged as a pseudogene. The CDR3 totals 13 residues. In nucleotides, the CDR3 is TGTGCAAGTCGCTTAGCGCGGGTCTACGAGCAGTACTTC. It is translated as CASRLARVYEQYF.

The chain is built from TRBV7-3 and TRBJ1-5; D remains ambiguous. The CDR3 consists of 16 residues. Germline loops: CDR1 SGHTA, CDR2 FQGTGA. V gave up 1 base and J gave up 0 bases, with 10 bases separating them. The CDR3, as DNA: TGTGCCAGCAGCTTAATTAGCCGGAATAGCAATCAGCCCCAGCATTTT. Protein sequence: CASSLISRNSNQPQHF.

J is TRBJ2-7 and V is TRBV19; 11 bases fit TRBD2. V lost 3 bases to trimming and J lost 11 bases; unmatched junction nucleotides: 15. Germline V gene sequence: CDR1 LNHDA, CDR2 SQIVND (reference sequence). The CDR3 totals 16 residues. The CDR3 is CASSIGTSGLAQLKYF. As DNA, the CDR3 is TGTGCCAGTAGTATCGGGACTAGCGGACTCGCCCAACTGAAGTACTTC.

The gene calls are TRBV2 and TRBJ2-3; 7 bases fit TRBD1. This CDR3 has 21 residues. V lost 2 bases, J lost 1 base, and 21 bases stayed unmatched. Germline V gene lookup returns CDR1 SNHLY and CDR2 FYNNEI. CDR3 sequence (DNA): TGTGCCAGCAGTGAAATTATCGTCGGGGCAGGGGGAGTGGATGGCACAGATACGCAGTATTTT. This codes for CASSEIIVGAGGVDGTDTQYF.

V is TRBV5-5 and J is TRBJ1-2, with a possible D match to TRBD1 (5 bases). The V end lost 2 bases, the J end lost 4 bases, and 9 bases lay between the germline ends. The CDR3 length is 13 residues. CDR1 SGHKS and CDR2 YYEKEE come from the germline V gene (reference sequence). The CDR3 coding sequence is TGTGCCAGCAGCTTCGGGACTGGCTATGGCTACACCTTC. It is translated as CASSFGTGYGYTF.

The chain combines TRBV5-4 with TRBJ2-1; 8 bases match TRBD1. The CDR3 runs to 13 residues. J was trimmed by 7 bases and V by 3 bases; bases with no gene match: 3. Germline V gene data show CDR1 as SGHNT and CDR2 as YYREEE (reference sequence). CDR3 DNA sequence: TGTGCCAGCAGCTCGCACAGGGGGAATGAGCAGTTCTTC. Translation: CASSSHRGNEQFF.

The chain couples TRBV4-2 to TRBJ1-1; a possible D gene is TRBD1 (5 bases). Trimming removed 0 bases at V and 0 bases at J, with 5 bases between. CDR3 length equals 14 residues. Germline CDR1 reads LGHNA; CDR2 reads YNFKEQ. Here the CDR3 reads CASSQEQVNTEAFF. CDR3 nucleotides: TGTGCCAGCAGCCAAGAACAGGTGAACACTGAAGCTTTCTTT.

The count of this clone is one. V usage is TRBV10-3 and J usage is TRBJ2-7; 8 bases match TRBD1. Trimming removed 8 bases from V and 6 bases from J; junction bases left unmatched: 12. Germline V gives CDR1 ENHRY, CDR2 SYGVKD. This CDR3 region has 14 residues. The CDR3 DNA reads as TGTGCCATCGCGGCTGCGACAGGGGCGGGCGAGCAGTACTTC. Protein product: CAIAAATGAGEQYF.

The CDR3 is CASSLDRANNEQFF. The DNA of the CDR3 is TGTGCCAGCAGCTTAGACAGGGCCAACAATGAGCAGTTCTTC. The chain recombines TRBV7-9 with TRBJ2-1; D may be TRBD1 (6 bases). This CDR3 region has 14 residues. CDR1 and CDR2 (germline): SEHNR, FQNEAQ (reference sequence). V was cut by 1 base and J by 5 bases, with 9 bases left in between.

The chain recombines TRBV10-3 with TRBJ2-1, with 7 bases that match TRBD2. Germline trimming cut 3 bases from V and 2 bases from J; bases unmatched to any gene: 4. Germline V CDR1 and CDR2: ENHRY, SYGVKD. The CDR3 sequence is 15 residues long. The CDR3 is CAISEWEGPYNEQFF. DNA for the CDR3: TGTGCCATCAGTGAATGGGAGGGACCCTACAATGAGCAGTTCTTC.

The V call is TRBV15, the J call TRBJ2-2, with D possibly matching TRBD1 (6 bases). The CDR3 length is 14 residues. The V end lost 5 bases, the J end lost 3 bases, and 10 bases lay between the germline ends. The germline V gene encodes CDR1 LNHNV and CDR2 YYDKDF (reference sequence). The CDR3 DNA reads as TGTGCCACCAGCGGCCGGACAGACACCGGGGAGCTGTTTTTT. This codes for CATSGRTDTGELFF. Drawing the rest from reference TRBV15 and TRBJ2-2, the complete variable domain is DAMVIQNPRYQVTQFGKPVTLSCSQTLNHNVMYWYQQKSSQAPKLLFHYYDKDFNNEADTPDNFQSRRPNTSFCFLDIRSPGLGDTAMYLCATSGRTDTGELFFGEGSRLTVL.

The rearrangement joins TRBV19 to TRBJ1-5; D ambiguous. CDR1 is LNHDA and CDR2 is SQIVND in the germline V gene (reference sequence). The CDR3 totals 14 residues. The ends were cut back, 1 base at V and 9 bases at J, with 13 bases in the middle. CDR3 sequence reads: CASSIGRGSGPQHF. The CDR3 coding sequence is TGTGCCAGTAGTATAGGCCGGGGAAGTGGGCCCCAGCATTTT.

The V and J genes are TRBV9 and TRBJ1-1, with TRBD1 identical over 8 bases. The V segment lost 3 bases and the J segment 1 base; nucleotides outside the gene matches: 2. In germline, CDR1 is SGDLS, CDR2 YYNGEE. The CDR3 loop spans 14 amino acids. CDR3: CASSGTGTNTEAFF. The CDR3 DNA follows: TGTGCCAGCAGCGGGACAGGGACGAACACTGAAGCTTTCTTT. The complete variable domain, with remaining parts taken from reference TRBV9 and TRBJ1-1, reads DSGVTQTPKHLITATGQRVTLRCSPRSGDLSVYWYQQSLDQGLQFLIQYYNGEERAKGNILERFSAQQFPDLHSELNLSSLELGDSALYFCASSGTGTNTEAFFGQGTRLTVV.

This sequence joins TRBV5-4 and TRBJ2-2; 10 nucleotides line up with TRBD2. The CDR3 is 17 amino acids. The germline CDR1 and CDR2 sequences are SGHNT and YYREEE (reference sequence). V lost 4 bases and J lost 0; bases outside the gene matches: 6. In DNA, the CDR3 is TGTGCCAGCAGCCCAAGCCTAGCGGGAGCGAACACCGGGGAGCTGTTTTTT. Translation gives CASSPSLAGANTGELFF.